Detailed here is one T cell receptor beta chain. Its matching antigen is unknown. Reverse transcription used about 0.5 to 1 ug RNA and random hexamers. Each CDR3 protein is one row after TCRdb ran MiXCR on the immunoSEQ multiplex PCR reads. The table has about 84,000 distinct CDR3 sequences, approximately 96% seen once. This record belongs to a study of CD8 T cells in Susac syndrome. Study-wide context: Each patient with Susac syndrome, at the time of blood draw, was therapy-naive, on corticosteroids, or on intravenous immunoglobulin alone. Regarding the study as a whole: Clonal expansion of Susac CD8+ cells peaked in TEMRA cells, and it also peaked in active patients.

This CDR3 spans 15 amino acids. V trimming: 5 bases; J trimming: 3 bases; junction bases outside the gene matches: 8. Germline V gene sequence: CDR1 SGHNT, CDR2 YYREEE (reference sequence). The chain links TRBV5-4 to TRBJ2-3, with 8 bases aligning to TRBD2. The sequence was obtained from a human donor with Susac syndrome. Sequenced: CD8+ T cells from PBMCs. The CDR3 DNA reads as TGTGCCAGCAGGTCGGCGGGGGGCGGGACAGATACGCAGTATTTT. It yields the protein CASRSAGGGTDTQYF.